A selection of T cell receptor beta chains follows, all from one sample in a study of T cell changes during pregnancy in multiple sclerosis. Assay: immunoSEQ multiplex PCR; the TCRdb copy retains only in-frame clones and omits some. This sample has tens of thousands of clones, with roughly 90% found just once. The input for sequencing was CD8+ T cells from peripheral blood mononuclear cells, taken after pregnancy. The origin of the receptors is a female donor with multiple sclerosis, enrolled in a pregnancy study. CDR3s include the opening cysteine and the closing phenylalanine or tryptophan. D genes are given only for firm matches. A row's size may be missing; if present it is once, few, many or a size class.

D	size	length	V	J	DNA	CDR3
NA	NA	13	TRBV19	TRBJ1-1	TGTGCCAGTTCTCCAGGGATGAACACTGAAGCTTTCTTT	CASSPGMNTEAFF
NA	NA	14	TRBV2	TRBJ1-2	TGTGCCAGCACTGACGTGGCTGGCCTCTATGGCTACACCTTC	CASTDVAGLYGYTF
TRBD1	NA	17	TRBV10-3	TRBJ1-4	TGTGCCATCAGTGAGGGGACAGGGCTCACAATCGGGGAAAAACTGTTTTTT	CAISEGTGLTIGEKLFF
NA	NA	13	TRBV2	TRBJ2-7	TGTGCCAGCAGTGACCCGACTCCGCTCGAGCAGTACTTC	CASSDPTPLEQYF
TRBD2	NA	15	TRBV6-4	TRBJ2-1	TGTGCCAGCAGTGACGGGGCGGGGGGGCACCATGAGCAGTTCTTC	CASSDGAGGHHEQFF
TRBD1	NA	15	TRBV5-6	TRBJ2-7	TGTGCCAGCAGCCCCAAGGGGGCCATGTTTTACGAGCAGTACTTC	CASSPKGAMFYEQYF
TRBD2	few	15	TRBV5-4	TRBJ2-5	TGTGCCAGCAGCTCCCAGCGGGGGGTACAAGAGACCCAGTACTTC	CASSSQRGVQETQYF
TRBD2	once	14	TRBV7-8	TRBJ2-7	TGTGCCAGCAGCCACTCCCCCGCGGGGGACGAGCAGTACTTC	CASSHSPAGDEQYF
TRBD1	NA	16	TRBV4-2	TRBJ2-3	TGTGCCAGCAGCCAAGAAGAGGGACAGGGAGCAGATACGCAGTATTTT	CASSQEEGQGADTQYF
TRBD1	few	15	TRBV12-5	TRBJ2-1	TGTGCTAGTGGTTTGGGGCAGGGGGCAGTCAATGAGCAGTTCTTC	CASGLGQGAVNEQFF
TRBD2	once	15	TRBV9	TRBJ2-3	TGTGCCAGCAGCCCCGAAGCCGCCGGGACTAGAAAACAGTATTTT	CASSPEAAGTRKQYF
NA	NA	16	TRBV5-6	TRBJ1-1	TGTGCCAGCAGATCATGGCCCCAGGAAGGGAACACTGAAGCTTTCTTT	CASRSWPQEGNTEAFF
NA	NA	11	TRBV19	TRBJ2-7	TGTGCCAGTAGGGATACAGACGAGCAGTACTTC	CASRDTDEQYF
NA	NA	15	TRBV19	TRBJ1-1	TGTGCCAGTCGTGAGACAGGTTCTTTGAACACTGAAGCTTTCTTT	CASRETGSLNTEAFF
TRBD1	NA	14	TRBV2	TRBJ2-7	TGTGCCAGCAGTGAGGACAGGGGCTCCTACGAGCAGTACTTC	CASSEDRGSYEQYF
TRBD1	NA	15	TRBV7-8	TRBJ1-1	TGTGCCAGCAGCTTAGGCAGGGGGCTATGGGCCGAAGCTTTCTTT	CASSLGRGLWAEAFF
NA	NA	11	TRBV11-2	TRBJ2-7	TGTGCCAGCAGGGGGCCGGGACACCAGTACTTC	CASRGPGHQYF
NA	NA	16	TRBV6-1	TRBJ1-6	TGTGCCAGCAGTGAAGTAAAAGTTCTCGGGGATTCACCCCTCCACTTT	CASSEVKVLGDSPLHF
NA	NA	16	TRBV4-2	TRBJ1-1	TGTGCCAGCAGCCAAGGACTTCCCATAGGGAACACTGAAGCTTTCTTT	CASSQGLPIGNTEAFF
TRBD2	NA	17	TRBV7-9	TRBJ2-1	TGTGCCAGCACCCAACCCGGGGCGGGGGGCCCTGTGAATGAGCAGTTCTTC	CASTQPGAGGPVNEQFF
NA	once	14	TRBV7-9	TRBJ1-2	TGTGCCAGCAGCTCGGACAGCCTTAACTATGGCTACACCTTC	CASSSDSLNYGYTF
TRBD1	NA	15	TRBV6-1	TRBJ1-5	TGTGCCAGCAGTGGGGACAGAAGCCACAATCAGCCCCAGCATTTT	CASSGDRSHNQPQHF
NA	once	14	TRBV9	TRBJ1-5	TGTGCCAGCAGCGTAGCGGGGATTAATCAGCCCCAGCATTTT	CASSVAGINQPQHF
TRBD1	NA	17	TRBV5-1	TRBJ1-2	TGCGCCAGCAGCTTGGGCCAGGGGGCGTCGGTTAACTATGGCTACACCTTC	CASSLGQGASVNYGYTF
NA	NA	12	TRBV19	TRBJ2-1	TGTGCCAGTAGTATGGGAGCGGGTGAGCAGTTCTTC	CASSMGAGEQFF
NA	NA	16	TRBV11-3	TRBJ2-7	TGTGCCAGCACCAAGTCCAGGGAAGGATCCTCCTACGAGCAGTACTTC	CASTKSREGSSYEQYF
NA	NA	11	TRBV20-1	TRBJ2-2	TGCAGTGCTAGAGTTAGCGGGGAGCTGTTTTTT	CSARVSGELFF
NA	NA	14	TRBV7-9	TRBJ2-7	TGTGCCAGCAGCTTAGCTGGGGGAGGCGACGAGCAGTACTTC	CASSLAGGGDEQYF
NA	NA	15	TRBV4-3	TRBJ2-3	TGCGCCAGCAGCCAAGATCGTTTGGGAGTAGATACGCAGTATTTT	CASSQDRLGVDTQYF
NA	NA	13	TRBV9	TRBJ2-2	TGTGCCAGCAGTCGCCTAAACACCGGGGAGCTGTTTTTT	CASSRLNTGELFF
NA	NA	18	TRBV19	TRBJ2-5	TGTGCCAGTAGTATAGTTCAGGACACCAACCCGTACCAAGAGACCCAGTACTTC	CASSIVQDTNPYQETQYF
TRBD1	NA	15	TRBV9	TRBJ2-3	TGTGCCAGCAGCGTTACAGGGGCTAGCACAGATACGCAGTATTTT	CASSVTGASTDTQYF
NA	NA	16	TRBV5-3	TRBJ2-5	TGTGCCAGAAGCTTGGATCGTTGGGCAGGTCAAGAGACCCAGTACTTC	CARSLDRWAGQETQYF
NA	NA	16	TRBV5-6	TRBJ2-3	TGTGCCAGCAGCTTGGGGCAGGGCATGTTTTCAGATACGCAGTATTTT	CASSLGQGMFSDTQYF
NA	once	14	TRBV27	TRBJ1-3	TGTGCCAGCAGTTTAATCGGGGATGGAAACACCATATATTTT	CASSLIGDGNTIYF
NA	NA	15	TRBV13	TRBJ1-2	TGTGCCAGCAGCTTAGGCCTCAACGGGAGCTATGGCTACACCTTC	CASSLGLNGSYGYTF
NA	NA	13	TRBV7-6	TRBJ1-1	TGTGCCAGCAGCTTACCGGTAGGAGAGGAAGCTTTCTTT	CASSLPVGEEAFF
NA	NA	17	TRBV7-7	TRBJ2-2	TGTGCCAGCAGCTGGGACCCGACAGGATTGAACACCGGGGAGCTGTTTTTT	CASSWDPTGLNTGELFF
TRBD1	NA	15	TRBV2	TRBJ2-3	TGTGCCACCCCCCCCACAGGGGGCGGGGTAGATACGCAGTATTTT	CATPPTGGGVDTQYF